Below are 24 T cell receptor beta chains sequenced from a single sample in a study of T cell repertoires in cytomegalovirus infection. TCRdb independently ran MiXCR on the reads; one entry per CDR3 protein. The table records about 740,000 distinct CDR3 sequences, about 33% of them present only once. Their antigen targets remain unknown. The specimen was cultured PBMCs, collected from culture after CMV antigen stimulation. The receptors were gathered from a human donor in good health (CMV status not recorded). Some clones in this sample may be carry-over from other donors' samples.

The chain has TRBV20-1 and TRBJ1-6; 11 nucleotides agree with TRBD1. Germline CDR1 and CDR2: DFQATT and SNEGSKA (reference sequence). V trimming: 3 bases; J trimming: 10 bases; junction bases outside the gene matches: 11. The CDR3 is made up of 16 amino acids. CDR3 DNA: TGCAGTGCTAGCCTGGGACAGGGGGATTTCGGCTCACCCCTCCACTTT. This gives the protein CSASLGQGDFGSPLHF.

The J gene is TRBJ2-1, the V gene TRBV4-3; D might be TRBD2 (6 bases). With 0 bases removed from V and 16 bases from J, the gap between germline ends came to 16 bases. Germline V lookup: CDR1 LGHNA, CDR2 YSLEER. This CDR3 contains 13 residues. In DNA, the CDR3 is TGCGCCAGCAGCCAAGACGGGGACTTGCCCGTATTCTTC. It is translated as CASSQDGDLPVFF.

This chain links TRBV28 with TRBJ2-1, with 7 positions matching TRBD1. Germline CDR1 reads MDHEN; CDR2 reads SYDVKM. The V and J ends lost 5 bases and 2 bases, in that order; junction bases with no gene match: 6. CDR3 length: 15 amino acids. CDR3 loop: CASSRRDSAYNEQFF. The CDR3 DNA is TGTGCCAGCAGTCGACGGGACAGTGCCTACAATGAGCAGTTCTTC. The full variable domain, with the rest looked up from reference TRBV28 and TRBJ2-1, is DVKVTQSSRYLVKRTGEKVFLECVQDMDHENMFWYRQDPGLGLRLIYFSYDVKMKEKGDIPEGYSVSREKKERFSLILESASTNQTSMYLCASSRRDSAYNEQFFGPGTRLTVL.

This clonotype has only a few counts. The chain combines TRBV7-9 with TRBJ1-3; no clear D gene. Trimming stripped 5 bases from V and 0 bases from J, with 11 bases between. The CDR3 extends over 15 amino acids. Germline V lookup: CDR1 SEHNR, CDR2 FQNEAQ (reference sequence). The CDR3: CASSPAGDSGNTIYF. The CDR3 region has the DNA TGTGCCAGCAGCCCCGCCGGCGACTCTGGAAACACCATATATTTT.

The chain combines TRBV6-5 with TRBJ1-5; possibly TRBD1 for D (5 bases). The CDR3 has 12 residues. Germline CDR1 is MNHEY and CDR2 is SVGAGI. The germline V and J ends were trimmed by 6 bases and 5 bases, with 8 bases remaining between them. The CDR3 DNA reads TGTGCCAGCAGGTCGGGGGATCAGCCCCAGCATTTT. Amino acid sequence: CASRSGDQPQHF.

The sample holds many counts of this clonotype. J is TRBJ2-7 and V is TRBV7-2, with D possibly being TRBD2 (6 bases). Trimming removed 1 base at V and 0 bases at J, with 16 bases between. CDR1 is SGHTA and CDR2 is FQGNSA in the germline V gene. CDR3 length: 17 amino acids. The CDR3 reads CASSLDRPAGISYEQYF. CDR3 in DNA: TGTGCCAGCAGCTTAGATCGTCCAGCGGGTATCTCCTACGAGCAGTACTTC.

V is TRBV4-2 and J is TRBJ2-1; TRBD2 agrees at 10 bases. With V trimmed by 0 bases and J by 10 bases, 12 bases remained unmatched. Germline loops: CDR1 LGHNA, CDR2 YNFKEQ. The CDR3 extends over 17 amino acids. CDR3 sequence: CASSQDHLSGGAREQFF. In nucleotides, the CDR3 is TGTGCCAGCAGCCAAGATCACTTAAGCGGGGGGGCCCGGGAGCAGTTCTTC.

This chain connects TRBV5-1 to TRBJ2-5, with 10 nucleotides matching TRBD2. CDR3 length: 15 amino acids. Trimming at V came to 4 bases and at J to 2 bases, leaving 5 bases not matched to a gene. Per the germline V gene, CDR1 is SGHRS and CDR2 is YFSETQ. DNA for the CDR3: TGCGCCAGCAGCCGTTCGACTAGCGGGCAAGAGACCCAGTACTTC. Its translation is CASSRSTSGQETQYF.

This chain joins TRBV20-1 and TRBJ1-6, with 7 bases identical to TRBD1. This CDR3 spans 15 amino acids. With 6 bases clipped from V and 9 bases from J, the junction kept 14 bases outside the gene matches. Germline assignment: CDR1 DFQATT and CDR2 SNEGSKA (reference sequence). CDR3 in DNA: TGCAGTGCCTTTAACAGGGGCCAATATGTTTCACCCCTCCACTTT. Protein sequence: CSAFNRGQYVSPLHF.

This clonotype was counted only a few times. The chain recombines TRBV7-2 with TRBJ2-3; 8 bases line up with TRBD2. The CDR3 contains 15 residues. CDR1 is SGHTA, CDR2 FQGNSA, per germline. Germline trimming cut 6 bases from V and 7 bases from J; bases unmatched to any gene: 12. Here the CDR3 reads CASRRGGGRSNTQYF. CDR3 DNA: TGTGCCAGCAGACGTGGGGGCGGGAGGAGCAATACGCAGTATTTT.

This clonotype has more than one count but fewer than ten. The CDR3 bases are TGTGCCAGCAGCTCCCCTAAGGCAGGAATAGGGGATGGCTACACCTTC. Protein product: CASSSPKAGIGDGYTF. This rearrangement joins TRBV7-9 to TRBJ1-2; tentatively, D is TRBD1 (5 bases). Germline V CDR1 and CDR2: SEHNR, FQNEAQ (reference sequence). V was clipped by 4 bases and J by 6 bases, with 21 bases between them. The CDR3 has 16 amino acids.

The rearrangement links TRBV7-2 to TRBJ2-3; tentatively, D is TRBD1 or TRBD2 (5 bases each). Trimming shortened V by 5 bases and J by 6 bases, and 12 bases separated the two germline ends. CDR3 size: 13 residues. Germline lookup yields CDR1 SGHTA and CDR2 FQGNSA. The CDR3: CASSLSEGDTQYF. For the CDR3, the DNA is TGTGCCAGCAGCCTTAGCGAGGGGGATACGCAGTATTTT.

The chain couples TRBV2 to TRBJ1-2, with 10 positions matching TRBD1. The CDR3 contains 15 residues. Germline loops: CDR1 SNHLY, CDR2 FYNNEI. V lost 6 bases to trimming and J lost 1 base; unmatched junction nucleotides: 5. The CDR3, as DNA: TGTGCCAGCAGGACCGGACAGGGGGGTAACTATGGCTACACCTTC. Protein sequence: CASRTGQGGNYGYTF.

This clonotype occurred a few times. CDR3 nucleotide sequence: TGTGCCAGCAGCTTCACTGTAGGGACAGATACGCAGTATTTT. Translation gives CASSFTVGTDTQYF. The rearrangement joins TRBV7-2 to TRBJ2-3; D not resolved. The germline V and J ends were trimmed by 3 bases and 3 bases, with 10 bases remaining between them. Looked up from germline, CDR1 is SGHTA and CDR2 is FQGNSA. There are 14 residues in the CDR3.

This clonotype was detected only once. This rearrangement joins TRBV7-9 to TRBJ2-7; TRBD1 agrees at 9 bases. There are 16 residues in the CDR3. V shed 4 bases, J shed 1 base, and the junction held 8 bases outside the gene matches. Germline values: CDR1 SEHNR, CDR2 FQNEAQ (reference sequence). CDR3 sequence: CASSSGDGTGSYEQYF. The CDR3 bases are TGTGCCAGCAGCTCCGGTGACGGGACAGGGTCCTACGAGCAGTACTTC.

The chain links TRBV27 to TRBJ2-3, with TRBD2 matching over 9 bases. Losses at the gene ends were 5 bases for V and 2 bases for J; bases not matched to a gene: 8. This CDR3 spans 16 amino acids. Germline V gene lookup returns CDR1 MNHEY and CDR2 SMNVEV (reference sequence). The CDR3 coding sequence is TGTGCCAGCAGTACCCTGGGCGGGGGGGCCACAGATACGCAGTATTTT. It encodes CASSTLGGGATDTQYF.

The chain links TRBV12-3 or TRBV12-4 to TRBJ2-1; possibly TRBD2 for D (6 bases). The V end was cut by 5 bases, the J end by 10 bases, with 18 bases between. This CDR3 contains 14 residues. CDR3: CASSHSGSRDEQFF. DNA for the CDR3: TGTGCCAGCAGTCATAGCGGCTCCCGGGACGAGCAGTTCTTC.

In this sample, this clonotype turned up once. The CDR3: CSAREPNQPQHF. The CDR3 nucleotides read TGCAGTGCTAGAGAACCCAATCAGCCCCAGCATTTT. This chain uses TRBV20-1 with TRBJ1-5; D ambiguous. The V gene lost 0 bases and the J gene lost 3 bases, with 3 bases spanning the gap. The CDR3 runs to 12 residues. Per germline, CDR1 DFQATT and CDR2 SNEGSKA (reference sequence).

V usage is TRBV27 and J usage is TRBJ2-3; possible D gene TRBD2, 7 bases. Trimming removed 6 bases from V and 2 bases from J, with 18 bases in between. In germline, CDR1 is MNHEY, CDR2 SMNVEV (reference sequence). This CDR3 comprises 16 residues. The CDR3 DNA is TGTGCCAGCAGCCCCGGTGGGGGGGCGACCACAGATACGCAGTATTTT. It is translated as CASSPGGGATTDTQYF.

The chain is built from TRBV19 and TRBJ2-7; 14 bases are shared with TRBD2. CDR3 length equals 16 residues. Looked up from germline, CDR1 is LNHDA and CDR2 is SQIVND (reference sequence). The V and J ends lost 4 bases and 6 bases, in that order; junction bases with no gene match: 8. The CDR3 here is CASSTGLAGGSGEQYF. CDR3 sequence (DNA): TGTGCCAGTAGTACCGGACTAGCGGGAGGCTCTGGCGAGCAGTACTTC.

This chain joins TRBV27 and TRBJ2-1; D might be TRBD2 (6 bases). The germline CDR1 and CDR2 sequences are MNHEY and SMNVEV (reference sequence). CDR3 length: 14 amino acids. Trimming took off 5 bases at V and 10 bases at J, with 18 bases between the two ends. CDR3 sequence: CASSLASDGREQFF. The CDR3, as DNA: TGTGCCAGCAGTCTCGCCTCGGACGGGAGAGAGCAGTTCTTC.

CDR3 sequence: CASSGPGGQFF. In nucleotides, the CDR3 is TGTGCCAGCAGCGGACCGGGAGGGCAGTTCTTC. V usage is TRBV7-6 and J usage is TRBJ2-1, with TRBD2 matching 7 bases. Germline trimming cut 5 bases from V and 12 bases from J; bases unmatched to any gene: 4. Germline V gives CDR1 SGHVS, CDR2 FNYEAQ. The CDR3 has 11 residues.

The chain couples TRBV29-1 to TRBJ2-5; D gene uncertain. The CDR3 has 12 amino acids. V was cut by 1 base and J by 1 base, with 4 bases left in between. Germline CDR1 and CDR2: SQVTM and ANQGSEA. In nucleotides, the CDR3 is TGCAGCGTTGAAGGGGCCCAAGAGACCCAGTACTTC. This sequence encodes CSVEGAQETQYF.

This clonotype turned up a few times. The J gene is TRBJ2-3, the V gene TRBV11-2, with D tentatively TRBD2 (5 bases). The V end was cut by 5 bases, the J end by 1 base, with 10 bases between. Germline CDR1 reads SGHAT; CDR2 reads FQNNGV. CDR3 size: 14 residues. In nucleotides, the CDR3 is TGTGCCAGCAGCCCCCGGCGGGGCACAGATACGCAGTATTTT. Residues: CASSPRRGTDTQYF.